This T cell receptor beta chain was sequenced in a study of T cells in Graves' hyperthyroidism and ophthalmopathy. From RNA transcripts, TCR beta CDR3 regions were amplified. The primer set for the first-round RT-PCR of the TCR CDR3 was HTBI. TCRdb analysed the multiplex PCR reads with MiXCR anew, one entry per CDR3 protein. This table holds some 440,000 distinct CDR3 sequences, around a sixth found once. Uncontrolled infection, other autoimmune disease, pregnancy and lactation each barred patients from inclusion. In germline, CDR1 is SNHLY, CDR2 FYNNEI. Trimming pared 7 bases from V and 0 bases from J, leaving 13 bases between. This CDR3 spans 15 amino acids.

The origin of this receptor is a young woman with Graves' hyperthyroidism. Sequencing was done on a sample of blood. The chain couples TRBV2 to TRBJ2-1; D not resolved. CDR3 in amino acids: CASKKDRPSYNEQFF. In DNA, the CDR3 is TGTGCCAGCAAAAAGGACCGACCCTCCTACAATGAGCAGTTCTTC.